What follows is one T cell receptor (beta chain) and its context. Its target is unknown. The data were taken from a study of T cell responses to AZD1222 COVID-19 vaccine. Study results and caveats: Repertoires were obtained solely post-peak T cell response. Reports say nearly half of spike-specific TCRs go after unmutated variant regions. Among those given AZD1222, only 5 to 7 were seropositive at baseline. Females outnumbered males among donors, who were mostly white British; clonal diversity was possibly underestimated.

Here immunoSEQ multiplex PCR was the method, and the copy in TCRdb shows in-frame clones only, minus some. The sample yields about 120,000 clones, 85% to 90% seen once. Germline V lookup: CDR1 LNHDA, CDR2 SQIVND (reference sequence). This CDR3 has 13 amino acids. Trimming cost V 7 bases and J 4 bases; bases outside gene matches: 2. The TCR was taken from an adult in good health. Source: peripheral blood, taken on day 0 of AZD1222 vaccination. This chain joins TRBV19 and TRBJ2-5; TRBD1 matches 11 bases. In DNA, the CDR3 is TGTGCCAGTAAGGGACAGGGGGGAGAGACCCAGTACTTC. Translation: CASKGQGGETQYF.